Included here is one T cell receptor beta chain sequence, with context. This sample is part of a study of cytomegalovirus exposure and HLA in healthy donors. The CDR3 extends over 14 amino acids. CDR1 and CDR2 from the germline V gene are SGHNT and YYREEE (reference sequence). V was clipped by 4 bases and J by 7 bases; unmatched bases: 9. 60 Vbeta and 13 Jbeta primers were used in PCR. Some clones are missing from TCRdb's copy, which holds only in-frame ones; the method was immunoSEQ multiplex PCR. The sample holds 95,000 to 100,000 clones, over 65% seen once. The sequencing input was PBMCs. The source of this sequence is a male donor in good health and CMV-seronegative. The rearrangement links TRBV5-4 to TRBJ1-2; 8 bases agree with TRBD1. Here the CDR3 DNA reads TGTGCCAGCAGCCAATTAGGACAGGGAGCTGGCTACACCTTC. It is translated as CASSQLGQGAGYTF.